A selection of T cell receptor beta chains follows, all from one sample in a study of T cell repertoires in cytomegalovirus infection. TCRdb reanalysed the reads using MiXCR and keeps one entry per CDR3 protein. The sample gives around 450,000 distinct CDR3 sequences, roughly 12% of which show up once; about 9.4% is in the top ten. Sequencing was done on a sample of PBMCs. The receptors stem from a human donor in good health (CMV status not recorded). Some clones in this sample may be carry-over from other donors' samples. CDR3s include the opening cysteine and the closing phenylalanine or tryptophan. The D gene is left open where the match is weak. A clone size is listed for some rows: how often the clone was seen (once, few, many), or a class if it is expanded.

d_gene: -; j_gene: TRBJ2-5; len: 14; v_gene: TRBV7-9; abundance: many; CDR3nt: TGTGCCAGCAGCCCCGGGATCCTCTGGAAGACCCAGTACTTC; CDR3aa: CASSPGILWKTQYF
d_gene: TRBD2; j_gene: TRBJ2-7; len: 13; v_gene: TRBV28; abundance: -; CDR3nt: TGTGCCTCCTGGACTAGCGGTTCCTACGAGCAGTACTTC; CDR3aa: CASWTSGSYEQYF
d_gene: TRBD2; j_gene: TRBJ2-1; len: 19; v_gene: TRBV7-9; abundance: few; CDR3nt: TGTGCCAGCAGCTCGCCCGGACTAGCGGGAGTCAGATCCTACAATGAGCAGTTCTTC; CDR3aa: CASSSPGLAGVRSYNEQFF
d_gene: -; j_gene: TRBJ2-2; len: 14; v_gene: TRBV29-1; abundance: -; CDR3nt: TGCAGCGCTTTGTTAGCGCCGAACACCGGGGAGCTGTTTTTT; CDR3aa: CSALLAPNTGELFF
d_gene: TRBD1; j_gene: TRBJ1-2; len: 15; v_gene: TRBV24-1; abundance: many; CDR3nt: TGTGCCACCAGTGATTTGGGACAGGGTCAGGATGGCTACACCTTC; CDR3aa: CATSDLGQGQDGYTF
d_gene: -; j_gene: TRBJ2-1; len: 12; v_gene: TRBV20-1; abundance: -; CDR3nt: TGCAGTGCTGAAACCCTAGGGAATGAGCAGTTCTTC; CDR3aa: CSAETLGNEQFF
d_gene: -; j_gene: TRBJ2-3; len: 14; v_gene: TRBV9; abundance: many; CDR3nt: TGTGCCAGCAGCGCCTCTTTGGCTACGAGTACGCAGTATTTT; CDR3aa: CASSASLATSTQYF
d_gene: -; j_gene: TRBJ2-3; len: 17; v_gene: TRBV15; abundance: -; CDR3nt: TGTGCCACCAGCAGAGTGGACAATAGAATCTTCACAGATACGCAGTATTTT; CDR3aa: CATSRVDNRIFTDTQYF
d_gene: -; j_gene: TRBJ1-1; len: 13; v_gene: TRBV20-1; abundance: few; CDR3nt: TGCAGCCGTCCGGGTAACATGAACACTGAAGCTTTCTTT; CDR3aa: CSRPGNMNTEAFF
d_gene: -; j_gene: TRBJ2-3; len: 12; v_gene: TRBV7-8; abundance: many; CDR3nt: TGTGCCAGCAGCTTAGAGTTGGATACGCAGTATTTT; CDR3aa: CASSLELDTQYF
d_gene: -; j_gene: TRBJ2-5; len: 14; v_gene: TRBV20-1; abundance: few; CDR3nt: TGCAGTGCTAGAGATTCTCAGGCGCGGAGGACCCAGTACTTC; CDR3aa: CSARDSQARRTQYF